This T cell receptor (beta chain) was profiled in a study of blood T cell repertoires in COVID-19. Study at large: T cells, B-cell-depleted T cells, or PBMCs supplied cDNA or gDNA.

The CDR3 length is 15 residues. Between the trimmed V and J ends, which lost 4 bases and 4 bases, there was a span of 14 bases. Germline V gene data show CDR1 as SEHNR and CDR2 as FQNEAQ (reference sequence). This clone was detected a few times. Assay: immunoSEQ multiplex PCR; the TCRdb copy retains only in-frame clones and omits some. The data hold approximately 260,000 clones, with approximately 90% observed a single time. The origin of this receptor is a man aged 18-30 years with active or convalescent COVID-19. J is TRBJ2-1 and V is TRBV7-9; tentative D call: TRBD1 (6 bases). The material sequenced was peripheral blood. CDR3 loop: CASSSTRDIYNEQFF. CDR3 nucleotides: TGTGCCAGCAGCTCAACCCGGGACATTTACAATGAGCAGTTCTTC.